This TCR beta chain was obtained from a study of shared clonotypes between healthy human individuals. Turning to the study itself: Each donor's CD8 memory used one plate, CD8 naive two, each CD4 subset three.

This clone was counted once. Its antigen is undetermined. Study-wide results and caveats: Generally, estimated richness proved larger in naive subsets than it did in memory subsets.

TCRdb's copy holds only in-frame clones and misses some; the assay was immunoSEQ multiplex PCR. The sample has about 2.4 million clones; 93% are singletons. V lost 4 bases and J lost 9, with 7 bases in between. Germline V gene sequence: CDR1 MNHEY, CDR2 SVGAGI. CDR3 length: 11 amino acids. V gene TRBV6-5 combines with J gene TRBJ2-1; either TRBD1 or TRBD2 may supply D (5 bases each). The sequencing input was naive CD4+ T cells from PBMCs. Noted subset: CD45RA+ positively selected. The clonotype originates from a man aged 18 to 30 in good health. Some clones in this sample may be carry-over from other donors' samples. The CDR3 DNA follows: TGTGCCAGCAGTTGGGGACCTGAGCAGTTCTTC. Protein: CASSWGPEQFF.